This T cell receptor beta chain was recovered during a study of T cell clones after liver transplantation. The overall study: Liver transplant recipients had immunosuppression withdrawal attempted within 2 years. Three of eight recipients were HCV-positive; others had non-autoimmune, non-viral indications. Timepoints were pre-transplant, pre-withdrawal, and after withdrawal was completed or failed.

The data were produced by immunoSEQ multiplex PCR, yet TCRdb's version contains in-frame clones alone and is incomplete. Among around 51,000 clones listed, roughly nine tenths were seen once. J gave up 1 base and V 6 bases, and 9 bases lay outside the gene matches. Per germline, CDR1 MDHEN and CDR2 SYDVKM. CDR3 length: 15 residues. This TCR was sampled from a human patient who received a liver transplant. Some T cells may be provided by the graft donor. This specimen was CD8+ T cells from blood, taken 12 months after liver transplant. The genes are TRBV28 and TRBJ2-7, with 7 bases aligning to TRBD1. In DNA, the CDR3 is TGTGCCAGCAGCCTCCGGGACAGTATGTCCTACGAGCAGTACTTC. Amino acid sequence: CASSLRDSMSYEQYF.